The 17 T cell receptor beta chains below were found in one sample sequenced in a study of blood T cell repertoires in COVID-19. Sequencing was performed with immunoSEQ multiplex PCR; in TCRdb, only in-frame clones are kept and a portion is missing. The sample holds some 85,000 clones, about 89% seen once. The sequenced sample was peripheral blood. All receptors come from a man aged 50-60 years with acute or convalescent COVID-19.

V and J are TRBV19 and TRBJ1-1; D unclear. The CDR3 covers 13 residues. V was clipped by 7 bases and J by 5 bases, with 14 bases between them. In germline, CDR1 is LNHDA, CDR2 SQIVND (reference sequence). Written as DNA, the CDR3 is TGTGCCAGTATATTCTTGGGAGGGACTGAAGCTTTCTTT. It encodes CASIFLGGTEAFF. The whole variable domain, filled in from reference TRBV19 and TRBJ1-1, reads DGGITQSPKYLFRKEGQNVTLSCEQNLNHDAMYWYRQDPGQGLRLIYYSQIVNDFQKGDIAEGYSVSREKKESFPLTVTSAQKNPTAFYLCASIFLGGTEAFFGQGTRLTVV.

This clone has just one count. This chain joins TRBV3-1 (or the pseudogene TRBV3-2) and TRBJ2-7, with 10 bases matching TRBD1. CDR3 size: 15 residues. V lost 3 bases and J lost 3; bases outside the gene matches: 5. Per the germline V gene, CDR1 is LGHDT and CDR2 is YNNKEL (reference sequence). CDR3 loop: CASSHVRDRGYEQYF. CDR3 DNA sequence: TGTGCCAGCAGCCACGTAAGGGACAGGGGCTACGAGCAGTACTTC.

This clone was seen just once. The chain couples TRBV9 to TRBJ1-5; the D gene is possibly TRBD1 (6 bases). The CDR3 extends over 15 amino acids. CDR1 is SGDLS and CDR2 is YYNGEE in the germline V gene. V was pared by 4 bases and J by 0 bases, with 11 bases between. Here the CDR3 reads CASSSTGYSNQPQHF. The CDR3 DNA sequence: TGTGCCAGCAGCTCGACAGGTTATAGCAATCAGCCCCAGCATTTT.

V gene TRBV7-3 combines with J gene TRBJ1-2, with TRBD1 as a possible D gene (6 bases). The germline V gene has CDR1 SGHTA and CDR2 FQGTGA. The CDR3 has 14 residues. V was trimmed by 5 bases and J by 5 bases, leaving 15 bases between them. CDR3 coding DNA: TGTGCCAGCAGCCCAGCCGGGAGGGGGTATGGCTACACCTTC. This gives the protein CASSPAGRGYGYTF.

This clone occurred a few times. The chain joins TRBV30 to TRBJ1-2; D not certain. Trimming took 3 bases from V and 3 from J, leaving 14 bases between them. The CDR3 runs to 14 residues. Germline V lookup: CDR1 GTSNPN, CDR2 SVGIG (reference sequence). The CDR3 spells CAWRFSGADYGYTF. DNA of the CDR3: TGTGCCTGGAGGTTCAGCGGCGCGGACTATGGCTACACCTTC.

The chain recombines TRBV18 with TRBJ2-2; unclear D gene. The CDR3 has 13 amino acids. V lost 0 bases and J 5 bases, leaving 4 bases between the germline ends. The germline V gene has CDR1 KGHSH and CDR2 LQKENI. CDR3 in amino acids: CASSPPHTGELFF. The CDR3 DNA reads TGTGCCAGCTCACCACCTCATACCGGGGAGCTGTTTTTT.

The CDR3 here is CAISERTTGGRGTEAFF. The CDR3 DNA reads TGTGCCATCAGTGAGAGAACGACAGGGGGCAGGGGCACTGAAGCTTTCTTT. The chain links TRBV10-3 to TRBJ1-1, with 10 bases lining up with TRBD1. CDR3 size: 17 residues. The trim removed 2 bases at V and 4 bases at J, leaving 10 bases unmatched. Germline CDR1 ENHRY, CDR2 SYGVKD.

The rearrangement joins TRBV19 to TRBJ2-5, with a tentative D call TRBD2 (5 bases). Germline-derived CDR1 and CDR2 are LNHDA and SQIVND (reference sequence). Trimming removed 6 bases from V and 5 bases from J, with 19 bases in between. The CDR3 is made up of 15 amino acids. The CDR3 coding sequence is TGTGCCAGTAGCACAATGGGTCGCCCGGGGGAGACCCAGTACTTC. It specifies CASSTMGRPGETQYF.

This clone was detected only a few times. This chain connects TRBV5-1 to TRBJ1-1; D remains unclear. Germline CDR1 SGHRS, CDR2 YFSETQ. Deletions cut 1 base from V and 3 bases from J, with 13 bases between. The CDR3 loop spans 15 amino acids. CDR3 loop: CASSLLFVSDTEAFF. The CDR3 DNA follows: TGCGCCAGCAGCTTGTTATTTGTGTCTGACACTGAAGCTTTCTTT.

The CDR3: CASRVREQPQHF. CDR3 nucleotides: TGTGCCAGCAGGGTCCGAGAACAGCCCCAGCATTTT. The V and J genes are TRBV9 and TRBJ1-5; D is unclear. Germline assignment: CDR1 SGDLS and CDR2 YYNGEE. CDR3 length: 12 residues. The V end lost 5 bases, the J end lost 7 bases, and 10 bases lay between the germline ends.

The chain uses TRBV5-1 and TRBJ1-6; TRBD1 might be the D (6 bases). The CDR3 length is 14 residues. V was cut by 4 bases and J by 10 bases, with 15 bases left in between. CDR1 is SGHRS, CDR2 YFSETQ, per germline. CDR3 region: CASSVQGYESPLHF. CDR3 DNA: TGCGCCAGCAGCGTACAGGGATACGAATCACCCCTCCACTTT.

The CDR3 DNA reads TGTGCCAGCAGCCCCGTGGGACAGGGGGGCACTGAAGCTTTCTTT. It specifies CASSPVGQGGTEAFF. The gene calls are TRBV5-4 and TRBJ1-1, with 11 bases aligning to TRBD1. CDR3 length: 15 amino acids. J lost 4 bases, V lost 4 bases, and 6 bases had no gene match. Germline V lookup: CDR1 SGHNT, CDR2 YYREEE (reference sequence).

The V and J genes are TRBV6-4 and TRBJ1-5; D is unclear. The CDR3 is 15 residues long. The germline V and J ends were trimmed by 6 bases and 4 bases, with 16 bases remaining between them. Looked up from germline, CDR1 is MRHNA and CDR2 is SNTAGT. CDR3 bases: TGTGCCAGCAGCCAGGAGGCAGGCGAGAATCAGCCCCAGCATTTT. It is translated as CASSQEAGENQPQHF.

The gene calls are TRBV5-1 and TRBJ1-6; 9 bases align to TRBD1. From germline, CDR1 is SGHRS and CDR2 YFSETQ. The J segment lost 10 bases and the V segment lost 7 bases, leaving 6 bases of the junction unmatched. The CDR3 is 13 residues long. The CDR3 here is CASRDREGSPLHF. As DNA, the CDR3 is TGCGCCAGCCGGGACAGGGAAGGATCACCCCTCCACTTT.

The J gene is TRBJ1-2, the V gene TRBV5-1; 9 nucleotides match TRBD1. CDR3 length: 15 amino acids. J gave up 8 bases and V 2 bases, and 10 bases lay outside the gene matches. The germline V gene has CDR1 SGHRS and CDR2 YFSETQ. CDR3 sequence reads: CASSFWTGVSRGYTF. CDR3 nucleotides: TGCGCCAGCAGCTTCTGGACAGGGGTCTCGCGAGGCTACACCTTC.

V usage is TRBV19 and J usage is TRBJ1-6; TRBD1 aligns across 9 bases. V lost 8 bases and J lost 9; bases outside the gene matches: 11. Germline lookup yields CDR1 LNHDA and CDR2 SQIVND (reference sequence). This CDR3 has 15 residues. CDR3 nucleotide sequence: TGTGCCAGTGGGACTACCGGGGACAGGGTTTCACCCCTCCACTTT. This codes for CASGTTGDRVSPLHF.

The genes are TRBV5-1 and TRBJ1-2; 8 nucleotides line up with TRBD1. Per the germline V gene, CDR1 is SGHRS and CDR2 is YFSETQ. This CDR3 is 14 amino acids long. Germline trimming cut 0 bases from V and 8 bases from J; bases unmatched to any gene: 6. CDR3 residues: CASSLGQGLEGYTF. In DNA form, the CDR3 reads TGCGCCAGCAGCTTGGGACAGGGGTTAGAAGGCTACACCTTC. Supplemented by reference TRBV5-1 and TRBJ1-2, the full variable domain reads KAGVTQTPRYLIKTRGQQVTLSCSPISGHRSVSWYQQTPGQGLQFLFEYFSETQRNKGNFPGRFSGRQFSNSRSEMNVSTLELGDSALYLCASSLGQGLEGYTFGSGTRLTVV.